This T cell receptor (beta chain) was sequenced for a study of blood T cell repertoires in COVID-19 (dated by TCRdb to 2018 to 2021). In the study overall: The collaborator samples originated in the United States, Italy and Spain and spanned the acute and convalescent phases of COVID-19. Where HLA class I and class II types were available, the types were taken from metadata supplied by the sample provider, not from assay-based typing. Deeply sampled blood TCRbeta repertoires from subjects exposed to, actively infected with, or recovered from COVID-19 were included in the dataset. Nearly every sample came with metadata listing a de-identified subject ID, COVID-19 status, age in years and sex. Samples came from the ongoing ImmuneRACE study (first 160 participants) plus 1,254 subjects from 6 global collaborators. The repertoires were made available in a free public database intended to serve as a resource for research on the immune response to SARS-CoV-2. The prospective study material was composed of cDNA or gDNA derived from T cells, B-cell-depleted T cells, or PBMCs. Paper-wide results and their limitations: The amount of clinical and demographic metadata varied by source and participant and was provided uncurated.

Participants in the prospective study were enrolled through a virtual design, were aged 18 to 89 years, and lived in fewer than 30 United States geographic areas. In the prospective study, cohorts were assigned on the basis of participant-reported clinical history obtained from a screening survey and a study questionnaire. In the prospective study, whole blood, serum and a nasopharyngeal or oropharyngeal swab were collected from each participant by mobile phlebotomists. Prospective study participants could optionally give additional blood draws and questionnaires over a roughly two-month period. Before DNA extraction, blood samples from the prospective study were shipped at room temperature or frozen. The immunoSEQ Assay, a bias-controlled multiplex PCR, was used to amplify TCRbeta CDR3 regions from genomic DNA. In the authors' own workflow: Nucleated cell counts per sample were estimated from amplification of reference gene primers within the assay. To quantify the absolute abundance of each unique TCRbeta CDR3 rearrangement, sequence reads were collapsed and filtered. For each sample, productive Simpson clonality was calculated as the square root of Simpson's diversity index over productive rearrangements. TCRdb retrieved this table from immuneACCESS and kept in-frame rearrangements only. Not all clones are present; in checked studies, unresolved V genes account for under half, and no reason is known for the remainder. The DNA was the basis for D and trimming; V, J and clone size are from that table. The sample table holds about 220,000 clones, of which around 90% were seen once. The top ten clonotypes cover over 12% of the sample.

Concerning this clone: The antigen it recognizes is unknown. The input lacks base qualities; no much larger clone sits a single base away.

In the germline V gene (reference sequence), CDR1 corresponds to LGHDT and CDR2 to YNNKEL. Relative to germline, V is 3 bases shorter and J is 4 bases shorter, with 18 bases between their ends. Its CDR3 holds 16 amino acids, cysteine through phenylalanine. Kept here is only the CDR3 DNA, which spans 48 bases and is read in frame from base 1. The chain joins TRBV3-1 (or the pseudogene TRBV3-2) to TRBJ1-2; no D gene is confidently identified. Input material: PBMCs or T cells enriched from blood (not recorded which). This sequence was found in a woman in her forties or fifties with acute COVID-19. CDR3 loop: CASSHKARQIFYGYTF. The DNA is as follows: TGTGCCAGCAGCCACAAAGCCCGACAAATCTTCTATGGCTACACCTTC.